The present T cell receptor beta chain was sequenced within a study of cytomegalovirus exposure and HLA in healthy donors. As for the study in general: Samples from HLA-typed donors yielded about 85 million unique TCRs in an early data release.

Study conclusions and caveats: It was reportedly the case that the classifier diagnosed cytomegalovirus status with high specificity and sensitivity.

A note on this clone: The antigen is not known.

PCR amplification relied on 60 Vbeta primers (plus 13 Jbeta primers). This table comes from immunoSEQ multiplex PCR, and its TCRdb copy is limited to in-frame clones, with some not included. This sample carries 150,000 to 200,000 clones, about 65% of them seen once, and the ten largest clones take approximately 7.1%. Germline assignment: CDR1 MNHNY and CDR2 SVGAGI (reference sequence). The CDR3 consists of 13 residues. The V gene lost 2 bases and the J gene lost 6 bases, with 7 bases spanning the gap. This TCR was recovered from a man in his forties in good health and CMV-seropositive. V and J are TRBV6-6 and TRBJ2-2; TRBD1 might be the D (5 bases). Sequencing used PBMCs. The CDR3 region has the DNA TGTGCCAGCAGTTACCAGGGTTCCGGGGAGCTGTTTTTT. Amino acids: CASSYQGSGELFF.